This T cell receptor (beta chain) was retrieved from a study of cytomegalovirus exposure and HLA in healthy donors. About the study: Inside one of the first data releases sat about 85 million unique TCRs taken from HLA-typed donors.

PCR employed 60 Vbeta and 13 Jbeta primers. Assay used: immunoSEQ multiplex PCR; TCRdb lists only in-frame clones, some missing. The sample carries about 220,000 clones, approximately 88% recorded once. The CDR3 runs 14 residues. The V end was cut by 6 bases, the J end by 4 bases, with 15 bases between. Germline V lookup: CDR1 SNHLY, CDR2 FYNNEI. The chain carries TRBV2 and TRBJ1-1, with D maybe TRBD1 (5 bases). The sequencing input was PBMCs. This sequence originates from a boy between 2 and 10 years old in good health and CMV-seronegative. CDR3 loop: CASRPFQGGTEAFF. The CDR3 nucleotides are TGTGCCAGCAGACCATTCCAGGGAGGCACTGAAGCTTTCTTT.